This T cell receptor beta chain came from a study of CD8 T cells in ankylosing spondylitis. Study-wide results and caveats: Reportedly, significant enrichment of disease-linked clones occurred in matched ankylosing spondylitis synovial fluid. One TCR beta motif, made up of under ten highly homologous variants, appeared characteristic of ankylosing spondylitis blood.

TCRdb reprocessed the 5' RACE reads with MiXCR, giving one entry per CDR3 protein. The repertoire holds 50,000 or so distinct CDR3 sequences, approximately 8% seen once, with around 8.5% in the top ten. A word on this clonotype: Its cognate antigen is unknown.

The clonotype comes from a female donor with ankylosing spondylitis or in good health (not recorded which). Sequenced: blood, either unsorted or a sorted T cell fraction (not recorded which).

The CDR3 DNA reads TGCGCCAGCAATGGAGGGGACAGGGGGGACACTGAAGCTTTCTTT. Its translation is CASNGGDRGDTEAFF. V and J are TRBV5-1 and TRBJ1-1; 11 nucleotides match TRBD1. Germline loops: CDR1 SGHRS, CDR2 YFSETQ. The V gene end was trimmed by 6 bases and the J gene end by 3 bases; junction bases not matched to a gene: 7. This CDR3 has 15 residues.